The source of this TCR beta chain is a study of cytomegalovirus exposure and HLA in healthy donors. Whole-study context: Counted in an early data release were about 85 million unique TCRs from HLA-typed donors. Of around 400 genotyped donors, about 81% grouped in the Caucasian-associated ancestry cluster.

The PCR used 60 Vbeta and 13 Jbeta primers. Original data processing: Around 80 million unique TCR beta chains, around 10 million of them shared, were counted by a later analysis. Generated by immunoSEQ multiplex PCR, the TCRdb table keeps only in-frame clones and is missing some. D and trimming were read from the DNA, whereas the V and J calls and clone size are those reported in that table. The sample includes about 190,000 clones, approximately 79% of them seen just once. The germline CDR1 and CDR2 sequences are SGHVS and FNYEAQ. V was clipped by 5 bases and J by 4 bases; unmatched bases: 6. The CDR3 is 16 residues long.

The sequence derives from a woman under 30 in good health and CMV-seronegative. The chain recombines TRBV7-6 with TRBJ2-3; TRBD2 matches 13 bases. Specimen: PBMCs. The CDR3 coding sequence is TGTGCCAGCAGCCCTAGGACTAGCGGGGGAGCAGATACGCAGTATTTT. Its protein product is CASSPRTSGGADTQYF.